The 6 T cell receptor beta chains in this list originate from one sample, sequenced in a study of blood T cells in healthy people across ages. Then a second PCR, running about 6 to 12 cycles, was carried out with a sample-barcoded 5' primer and a J-beta primer mix. TCRdb reanalysed the 5' RACE reads using MiXCR and keeps one entry per CDR3 protein. The data contain about 680,000 distinct CDR3 sequences, around 48% of them singletons. The source material was blood. The receptors come from a woman aged 60 to 75 in good health.

The rearrangement uses TRBV9 and TRBJ2-7; 11 bases are a match to TRBD2. Per the germline V gene, CDR1 is SGDLS and CDR2 is YYNGEE. The trim removed 0 bases at V and 7 bases at J, leaving 9 bases unmatched. The CDR3 has 16 residues. The CDR3 is CASSVEIAGGINEQYF. For the CDR3, the DNA is TGTGCCAGCAGCGTAGAAATAGCGGGAGGGATCAATGAGCAGTACTTC. Supplemented by reference TRBV9 and TRBJ2-7, the full variable domain reads DSGVTQTPKHLITATGQRVTLRCSPRSGDLSVYWYQQSLDQGLQFLIQYYNGEERAKGNILERFSAQQFPDLHSELNLSSLELGDSALYFCASSVEIAGGINEQYFGPGTRLTVT.

This chain links TRBV20-1 with TRBJ1-2, with a possible D match to TRBD1 (5 bases). V shed 3 bases and J shed 8 bases, with 13 bases lying between them. The CDR3 is 12 residues long. CDR1 and CDR2 from the germline V gene are DFQATT and SNEGSKA (reference sequence). CDR3 nucleotides: TGCAGTGCTAGCGGAGGGGTCAGGGGCTACACCTTC. Translating it yields CSASGGVRGYTF.

This clonotype came up a few times. The rearrangement joins TRBV20-1 to TRBJ1-5; no clear D. Germline values: CDR1 DFQATT, CDR2 SNEGSKA (reference sequence). V was trimmed by 3 bases and J by 2 bases, leaving 8 bases between them. The CDR3 is made up of 13 amino acids. The CDR3 region is CSASAGGNQPQHF. In DNA, the CDR3 is TGCAGTGCTAGTGCGGGTGGCAATCAGCCCCAGCATTTT.

The sample holds a few counts of this clonotype. The gene calls are TRBV29-1 and TRBJ2-7, with a tentative D call TRBD1 (5 bases). Germline loops: CDR1 SQVTM, CDR2 ANQGSEA. CDR3 length equals 12 residues. V was pared by 4 bases and J by 2 bases, with 9 bases between. The CDR3 DNA sequence: TGCAGCGTTGCACAGGAGACCTACGAGCAGTACTTC. Translation: CSVAQETYEQYF.

As DNA, the CDR3 is TGTGCCAGTAGTAAACGTCGTACCTCCTACGAGCAGTACTTC. Amino acids: CASSKRRTSYEQYF. The chain uses TRBV12-3 or TRBV12-4 and TRBJ2-7; no reliable D call. The CDR3 spans 14 residues. Trimming pared 9 bases from V and 0 bases from J, leaving 15 bases between.

The chain employs TRBV5-1 and TRBJ2-1; D not certain. V was pared by 7 bases and J by 4 bases, with 15 bases between. Germline CDR1 is SGHRS and CDR2 is YFSETQ. The CDR3 length is 14 residues. CDR3 protein: CASDLAPSYNEQFF. The CDR3 DNA is TGCGCCAGCGATTTGGCTCCCTCATACAATGAGCAGTTCTTC.